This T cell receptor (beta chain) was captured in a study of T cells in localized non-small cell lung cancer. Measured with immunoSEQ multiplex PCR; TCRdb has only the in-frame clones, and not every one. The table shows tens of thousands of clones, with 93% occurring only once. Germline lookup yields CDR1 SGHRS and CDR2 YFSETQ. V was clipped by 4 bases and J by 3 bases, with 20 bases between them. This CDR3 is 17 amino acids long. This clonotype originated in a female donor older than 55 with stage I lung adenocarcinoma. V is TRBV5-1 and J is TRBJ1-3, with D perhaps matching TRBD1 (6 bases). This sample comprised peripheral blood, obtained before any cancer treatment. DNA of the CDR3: TGCGCCAGCAGCCTCGGACAGATCGGCCTAGGTGGAAACACCATATATTTT. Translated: CASSLGQIGLGGNTIYF.